Shown below are 30 T cell receptor beta chains from a single sample sequenced in a study of blood T cell repertoires in COVID-19. Data came from immunoSEQ multiplex PCR; TCRdb stores just in-frame clones and leaves some out. The sample yields around 260,000 clones, 80% to 90% seen once. The specimen sequenced was peripheral blood. These receptors were collected from a woman in her 30s with active or convalescent COVID-19.

In its sample, this clone was seen once. This chain links TRBV4-3 with TRBJ2-7; D perhaps matches TRBD2 (5 bases). The CDR3 totals 14 residues. Trimming cost V 2 bases and J 6 bases, with 14 bases left between them. The germline gives CDR1 LGHNA, CDR2 YSLEER. DNA of the CDR3: TGCGCCAGCAGCCAATCGGGAACGTCCGTCGAGCAGTACTTC. It is translated as CASSQSGTSVEQYF.

The rearrangement links TRBV19 to TRBJ2-2; 10 nucleotides agree with TRBD2. CDR1 is LNHDA and CDR2 is SQIVND in the germline V gene (reference sequence). The CDR3 runs 13 residues. Germline trimming cut 10 bases from V and 6 bases from J; bases unmatched to any gene: 5. The CDR3 DNA is TGTGCCACTAGCGGGACTAGCGCCGGGGAGCTGTTTTTT. Its protein product is CATSGTSAGELFF. The whole variable domain, filled in from reference TRBV19 and TRBJ2-2, reads DGGITQSPKYLFRKEGQNVTLSCEQNLNHDAMYWYRQDPGQGLRLIYYSQIVNDFQKGDIAEGYSVSREKKESFPLTVTSAQKNPTAFYLCATSGTSAGELFFGEGSRLTVL.

The chain couples TRBV30 to TRBJ1-1; 9 nucleotides match TRBD1. V shed 1 base, J shed 4 bases, and the junction held 13 bases outside the gene matches. The CDR3 contains 17 residues. CDR1 and CDR2 (germline): GTSNPN, SVGIG (reference sequence). CDR3 region: CAWSATPGQGLATEAFF. The CDR3 DNA is TGTGCCTGGAGTGCTACTCCGGGACAGGGATTGGCCACTGAAGCTTTCTTT.

V and J are TRBV4-2 and TRBJ1-5; D gene ambiguous. The CDR3 loop spans 17 amino acids. Trimming took off 1 base at V and 3 bases at J, with 16 bases between the two ends. The germline gives CDR1 LGHNA, CDR2 YNFKEQ. Written as DNA, the CDR3 is TGTGCCAGCAGCCAAGTCGCGAATGGGCAGCCCAATCAGCCCCAGCATTTT. Protein sequence: CASSQVANGQPNQPQHF.

The chain links TRBV18 to TRBJ2-1, with D perhaps TRBD2 (6 bases). V lost 3 bases, J lost 4 bases, and 10 bases lay in between. From germline, CDR1 is KGHSH and CDR2 LQKENI. The CDR3 spans 14 residues. The CDR3 DNA reads as TGTGCCAGCTCACCCCAGGCGGGGTACAATGAGCAGTTCTTC. Its protein product is CASSPQAGYNEQFF. The entire variable domain, with the rest obtained from reference TRBV18 and TRBJ2-1, is as follows: NAGVMQNPRHLVRRRGQEARLRCSPMKGHSHVYWYRQLPEEGLKFMVYLQKENIIDESGMPKERFSAEFPKEGPSILRIQQVVRGDSAAYFCASSPQAGYNEQFFGPGTRLTVL.

This rearrangement joins TRBV27 to TRBJ2-1, with D tentatively TRBD1 (6 bases). Trimming took 2 bases from V and 4 from J, leaving 9 bases between them. This CDR3 region has 14 residues. Germline V gene lookup returns CDR1 MNHEY and CDR2 SMNVEV (reference sequence). The CDR3 here is CASSLRQGYNEQFF. CDR3 DNA sequence: TGTGCCAGCAGTTTAAGGCAGGGGTACAATGAGCAGTTCTTC.

J is TRBJ1-1 and V is TRBV24-1, with 9 bases identical to TRBD1. V was clipped by 2 bases and J by 7 bases; unmatched bases: 7. Germline values: CDR1 KGHDR, CDR2 SFDVKD. The CDR3 extends over 15 amino acids. CDR3 sequence (DNA): TGTGCCACCAGTGATTCGACAGGGGGGGCGGGTGAAGCTTTCTTT. Translating it yields CATSDSTGGAGEAFF.

This clone has just one count. V usage is TRBV10-2 and J usage is TRBJ2-1; TRBD2 agrees at 13 bases. The CDR3 covers 15 residues. Germline-derived CDR1 and CDR2 are WSHSY and SAAADI. Germline trimming cut 7 bases from V and 4 bases from J; bases unmatched to any gene: 4. This CDR3 reads CASMPGLAGYNEQFF. The CDR3 nucleotides are TGCGCCAGCATGCCGGGACTAGCGGGATACAATGAGCAGTTCTTC.

V is TRBV5-6 and J is TRBJ2-7; a weak D match, TRBD1 (5 bases). V lost 1 base, J lost 5 bases, and 7 bases lay in between. The CDR3 length is 12 residues. The germline CDR1 and CDR2 sequences are SGHDT and YYEEEE. CDR3: CASSLRGHEQYF. Written as DNA, the CDR3 is TGTGCCAGCAGCTTGAGGGGCCACGAGCAGTACTTC.

This clone was found many times. The chain employs TRBV27 and TRBJ2-1; possibly TRBD2 for D (6 bases). The ends were cut back, 8 bases at V and 9 bases at J, with 14 bases in the middle. This CDR3 has 12 amino acids. Germline V lookup: CDR1 MNHEY, CDR2 SMNVEV (reference sequence). This chain's CDR3 is CASGRQGGEQFF. As DNA, the CDR3 is TGTGCCAGCGGCCGTCAGGGAGGTGAGCAGTTCTTC.

This clone has a count of ten or more. V is TRBV6-6 and J is TRBJ2-2, with TRBD2 identical over 7 bases. V lost 11 bases, J lost 8 bases, and 5 bases stayed unmatched. The CDR3 consists of 11 residues. Per germline, CDR1 MNHNY and CDR2 SVGAGI (reference sequence). For the CDR3, the DNA is TGTGCCTCTTGGGGGGGAGGGGAGCTGTTTTTT. The encoded protein is CASWGGGELFF.

The rearrangement links TRBV29-1 to TRBJ2-1, with 10 bases lining up with TRBD2. The CDR3 covers 15 residues. CDR1 SQVTM and CDR2 ANQGSEA come from the germline V gene. The J segment lost 4 bases and the V segment lost 4 bases, leaving 7 bases of the junction unmatched. As DNA, the CDR3 is TGCAGCGTTGCCCCTAGCGGGGGTTATTACAATGAGCAGTTCTTC. Its protein product is CSVAPSGGYYNEQFF.

The chain links TRBV6-2 or TRBV6-3 to TRBJ2-7; TRBD1 matches at 7 bases. The CDR3 runs 16 residues. Germline trimming cut 6 bases from V and 0 bases from J; bases unmatched to any gene: 11. Per the germline V gene, CDR1 is MNHEY and CDR2 is SVGEGT. CDR3 nucleotides: TGTGCCAGCAGCTCACCTGGGACAGTGCCCTCCTACGAGCAGTACTTC. Its protein product is CASSSPGTVPSYEQYF.

This clone has a handful of counts. This chain connects TRBV27 to TRBJ1-2; D possibly corresponds to TRBD1 (5 bases). The CDR3 spans 13 residues. The V gene's germline CDR1 is MNHEY and CDR2 SMNVEV (reference sequence). V was cut by 6 bases and J by 8 bases, with 16 bases left in between. The CDR3 here is CASSNPGWGGYTF. The DNA of the CDR3 is TGTGCCAGCAGCAACCCAGGGTGGGGCGGCTACACCTTC.

This chain uses TRBV6-5 with TRBJ1-1; D remains ambiguous. V lost 6 bases and J 7 bases, leaving 12 bases between the germline ends. CDR3 length equals 12 residues. Germline V gene data show CDR1 as MNHEY and CDR2 as SVGAGI. The CDR3 sequence is CASSKRTGEAFF. CDR3 nucleotide sequence: TGTGCCAGCAGCAAGCGGACGGGTGAAGCTTTCTTT.

J is TRBJ2-7 and V is TRBV10-3, with D perhaps matching TRBD2 (6 bases). The CDR3 sequence is 17 residues long. Looked up from germline, CDR1 is ENHRY and CDR2 is SYGVKD. V lost 0 bases and J 3 bases, leaving 18 bases between the germline ends. The CDR3 sequence is CAISESSPGVGVYEQYF. The CDR3 DNA reads as TGTGCCATCAGTGAGTCGAGCCCGGGGGTAGGTGTCTACGAGCAGTACTTC.

The CDR3 DNA is TGTGCCAGCAGCTTAAATCGGGGGAACACTGAAGCTTTCTTT. It translates to CASSLNRGNTEAFF. The rearrangement joins TRBV7-8 to TRBJ1-1; D not resolved. Trimming stripped 2 bases from V and 1 base from J, with 8 bases between. CDR1 SGHVS and CDR2 FQNEAQ come from the germline V gene. The CDR3 runs 14 residues.

The chain is built from TRBV18 and TRBJ2-1; 10 bases map to TRBD1. Trimming cost V 3 bases and J 5 bases; bases outside gene matches: 4. This CDR3 contains 15 residues. CDR1 and CDR2 from the germline V gene are KGHSH and LQKENI. In DNA form, the CDR3 reads TGTGCCAGCTCACCGGGACAGGGGAGCCACAATGAGCAGTTCTTC. It is translated as CASSPGQGSHNEQFF.

The rearrangement links TRBV9 to TRBJ1-2; D may be TRBD1 (5 bases). Germline CDR1 SGDLS, CDR2 YYNGEE. The V and J ends lost 6 bases and 5 bases respectively, with 14 bases between them. This CDR3 is built from 13 residues. The CDR3 bases are TGTGCCAGCAACTTAGGGGTGCAATATGGCTACACCTTC. Its translation: CASNLGVQYGYTF.

The chain is built from TRBV6-1 and TRBJ1-2, with D possibly matching TRBD1 (6 bases). Germline V gene data show CDR1 as MNHNS and CDR2 as SASEGT. Trimming left V 3 bases short and J 7 bases short, with 18 bases between. This CDR3 has 15 residues. The CDR3 nucleotides are TGTGCCAGCAGTGATTGGCAGGGGCTTGTCTCTGGCTACACCTTC. Its protein is CASSDWQGLVSGYTF.

This sequence joins TRBV9 and TRBJ2-6, with D tentatively TRBD1 (5 bases). Per germline, CDR1 SGDLS and CDR2 YYNGEE. The V and J ends lost 1 base and 4 bases respectively, with 12 bases between them. The CDR3 totals 16 residues. The chain's CDR3 is CASSVQGGRGANVLTF. Written as DNA, the CDR3 is TGTGCCAGCAGCGTACAGGGCGGTAGGGGGGCCAACGTCCTGACTTTC.

In its sample, this clone was seen once. V gene TRBV10-3 combines with J gene TRBJ1-2, with 7 nucleotides matching TRBD1. V was clipped by 11 bases and J by 2 bases; unmatched bases: 11. The CDR3 runs 14 residues. Germline-derived CDR1 and CDR2 are ENHRY and SYGVKD. The CDR3 here is CALRQGLINYGYTF. In DNA form, the CDR3 reads TGTGCCTTACGACAGGGCTTAATCAACTATGGCTACACCTTC.

This sequence joins TRBV5-6 and TRBJ2-1, with 11 bases aligning to TRBD2. V trimming: 5 bases; J trimming: 4 bases; junction bases outside the gene matches: 5. Germline CDR1 is SGHDT and CDR2 is YYEEEE. The length of the CDR3 is 15 residues. CDR3 loop: CASSPTSGAYNEQFF. In nucleotides, the CDR3 is TGTGCCAGCAGTCCGACTAGCGGGGCTTACAATGAGCAGTTCTTC.

The rearrangement uses TRBV4-1 and TRBJ2-3, with D possibly matching TRBD2 (7 bases). Germline lookup yields CDR1 MGHRA and CDR2 YSYEKL. V lost 4 bases to trimming and J lost 3 bases, with 11 bases between them. There are 14 residues in the CDR3. CDR3 in DNA: TGCGCCAGCAGCCCGAGGGGGGGGACAGATACGCAGTATTTT. Translated: CASSPRGGTDTQYF.

The rearrangement joins TRBV7-2 to TRBJ1-6; D unclear. The V and J ends lost 1 base and 7 bases respectively, with 11 bases between them. The germline gives CDR1 SGHTA, CDR2 FQGNSA. The length of the CDR3 is 15 residues. The CDR3 DNA reads as TGTGCCAGCAGCTTAGGCGGCAATCGGAATTCACCCCTCCACTTT. It encodes CASSLGGNRNSPLHF.

The gene calls are TRBV13 and TRBJ2-7, with D possibly matching TRBD2 (5 bases). CDR1 and CDR2 (germline): PRHDT, FYEKMQ (reference sequence). The CDR3 totals 14 residues. The V and J ends lost 4 bases and 4 bases respectively, with 14 bases between them. CDR3 DNA sequence: TGTGCCAGCAGCTCCTCGGGTGGGAGTTACGAGCAGTACTTC. It translates to CASSSSGGSYEQYF.

The rearrangement joins TRBV6-2 or TRBV6-3 to TRBJ1-2; D is uncertain. Trimming left V 2 bases short and J 4 bases short, with 8 bases between. Germline V CDR1 and CDR2: MNHEY, SVGEGT. This CDR3 has 13 amino acids. The CDR3 region is CASSYPAIYGYTF. In DNA, the CDR3 is TGTGCCAGCAGTTACCCCGCTATCTATGGCTACACCTTC.

The chain carries TRBV9 and TRBJ2-4; TRBD2 aligns across 14 bases. Trimming cost V 2 bases and J 0 bases; bases outside gene matches: 7. Per germline, CDR1 SGDLS and CDR2 YYNGEE. CDR3 length: 19 amino acids. CDR3 bases: TGTGCCAGCAGCGTGGGACTAGCGGGGGTGCTGCGAGCCAAAAACATTCAGTACTTC. This sequence encodes CASSVGLAGVLRAKNIQYF.

The gene calls are TRBV5-1 and TRBJ1-1, with 9 bases that match TRBD1. V was pared by 4 bases and J by 6 bases, with 4 bases of the junction left unmatched. The CDR3 totals 13 residues. CDR1 and CDR2 from the germline V gene are SGHRS and YFSETQ. The CDR3 bases are TGCGCCAGCAGCATTGACAGGGGGGCTGAAGCTTTCTTT. It yields the protein CASSIDRGAEAFF.

V is TRBV3-1 (or the pseudogene TRBV3-2) and J is TRBJ2-1; 11 bases are shared with TRBD2. CDR1 is LGHDT, CDR2 YNNKEL, per germline (reference sequence). This CDR3 has 12 residues. J was trimmed by 15 bases and V by 0 bases; bases with no gene match: 1. The CDR3 is CASSQEGLAAFF. Here the CDR3 DNA reads TGTGCCAGCAGCCAAGAGGGACTAGCGGCGTTCTTC.